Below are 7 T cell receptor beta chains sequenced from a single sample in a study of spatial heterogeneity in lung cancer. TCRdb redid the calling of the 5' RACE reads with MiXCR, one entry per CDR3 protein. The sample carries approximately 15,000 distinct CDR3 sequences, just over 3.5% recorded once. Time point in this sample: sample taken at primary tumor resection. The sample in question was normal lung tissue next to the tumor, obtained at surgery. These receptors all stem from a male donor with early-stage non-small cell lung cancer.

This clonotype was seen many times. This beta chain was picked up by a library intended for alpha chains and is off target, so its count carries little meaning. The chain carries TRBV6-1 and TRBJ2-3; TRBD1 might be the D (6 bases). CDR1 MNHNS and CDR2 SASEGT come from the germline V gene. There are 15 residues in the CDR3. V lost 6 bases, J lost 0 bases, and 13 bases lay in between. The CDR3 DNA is TGTGCCAGCAGCTCTAGGACAGATAGCACAGATACGCAGTATTTT. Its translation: CASSSRTDSTDTQYF.

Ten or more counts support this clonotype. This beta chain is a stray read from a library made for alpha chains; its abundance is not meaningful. The CDR3 spells CASSLPGPGLGGLDEQFF. The CDR3 DNA is TGTGCCAGCAGTTTACCCGGTCCGGGACTAGGGGGGTTGGATGAGCAGTTCTTC. The chain combines TRBV28 with TRBJ2-1; 8 bases agree with TRBD2. V lost 2 bases to trimming and J lost 8 bases; unmatched junction nucleotides: 17. The germline CDR1 and CDR2 sequences are MDHEN and SYDVKM. The CDR3 runs 18 residues.

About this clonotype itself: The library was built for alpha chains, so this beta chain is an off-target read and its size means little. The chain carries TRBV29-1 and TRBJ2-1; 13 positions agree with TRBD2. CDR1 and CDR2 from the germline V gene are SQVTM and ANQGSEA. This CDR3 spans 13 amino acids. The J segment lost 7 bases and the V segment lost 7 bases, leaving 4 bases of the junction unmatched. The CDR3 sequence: CSAGTSGKNEQFF. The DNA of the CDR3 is TGCAGCGCCGGGACTAGCGGGAAGAATGAGCAGTTCTTC.

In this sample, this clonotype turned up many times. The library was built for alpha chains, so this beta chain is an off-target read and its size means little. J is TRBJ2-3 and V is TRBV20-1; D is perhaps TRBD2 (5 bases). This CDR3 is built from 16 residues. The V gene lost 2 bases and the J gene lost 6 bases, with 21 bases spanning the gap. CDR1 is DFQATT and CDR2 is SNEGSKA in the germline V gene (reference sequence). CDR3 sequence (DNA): TGCAGTGCTAGAAGTGAGAGGGTGAGGGCCTTGGATACGCAGTATTTT. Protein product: CSARSERVRALDTQYF.

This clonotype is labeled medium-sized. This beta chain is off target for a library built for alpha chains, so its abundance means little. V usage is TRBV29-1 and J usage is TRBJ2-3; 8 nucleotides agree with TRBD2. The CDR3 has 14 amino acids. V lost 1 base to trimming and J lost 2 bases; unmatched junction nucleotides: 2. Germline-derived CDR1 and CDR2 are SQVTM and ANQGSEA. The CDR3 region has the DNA TGCAGCGTTGAAGGGCGGGGGGACACAGATACGCAGTATTTT. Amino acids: CSVEGRGDTDTQYF.

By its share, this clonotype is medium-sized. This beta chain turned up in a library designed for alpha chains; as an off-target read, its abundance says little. The CDR3 loop is CSARVQGDQPQHF. The CDR3 DNA sequence: TGCAGTGCTAGAGTTCAGGGCGATCAGCCCCAGCATTTT. The chain joins TRBV20-1 to TRBJ1-5; D may be TRBD1 (5 bases). Germline V CDR1 and CDR2: DFQATT, SNEGSKA (reference sequence). Trimming pared 1 base from V and 5 bases from J, leaving 9 bases between. The CDR3 is 13 residues long.

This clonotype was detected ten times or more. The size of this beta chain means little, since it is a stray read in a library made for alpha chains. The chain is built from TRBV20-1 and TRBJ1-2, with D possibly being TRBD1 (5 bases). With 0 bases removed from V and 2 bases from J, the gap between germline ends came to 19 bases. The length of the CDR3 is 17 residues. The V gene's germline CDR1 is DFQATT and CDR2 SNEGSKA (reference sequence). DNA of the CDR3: TGCAGTGCTAGAGATCTAAAGGGGTTCAGACAGAACTATGGCTACACCTTC. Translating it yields CSARDLKGFRQNYGYTF.